A single sample gave rise to the 23 T cell receptor beta chains below, sequenced in a study of cytomegalovirus exposure and HLA in healthy donors. It was with 60 Vbeta and 13 Jbeta primers that the PCR ran. Clones were read by immunoSEQ multiplex PCR, and TCRdb kept only the in-frame ones, dropping some. The sample holds 250,000 to 350,000 clones, 80% seen once. Material: PBMCs. The receptors shown here come from a girl aged 2 to 9 in good health and CMV-seronegative.

This clone is a singleton in its sample. The chain employs TRBV10-1 and TRBJ2-2, with a weak D call TRBD2 (6 bases). V lost 0 bases to trimming and J lost 6 bases, with 14 bases between them. CDR3 size: 16 residues. CDR1 is WNHNN, CDR2 SYGVQD, per germline (reference sequence). CDR3 sequence: CASSESTGVWSGELFF. The CDR3 nucleotides read TGCGCCAGCAGTGAGTCGACGGGAGTGTGGTCCGGGGAGCTGTTTTTT.

The chain employs TRBV28 and TRBJ1-1; D uncertain. The CDR3 is made up of 12 amino acids. Per the germline V gene, CDR1 is MDHEN and CDR2 is SYDVKM. Between the trimmed V and J ends, which lost 7 bases and 7 bases, there was a span of 13 bases. As DNA, the CDR3 is TGTGCCAGCACCATTGACACCCGTGAAGCTTTCTTT. It encodes CASTIDTREAFF.

The genes are TRBV7-9 and TRBJ1-1; possible D gene TRBD1, 5 bases. Germline lookup yields CDR1 SEHNR and CDR2 FQNEAQ (reference sequence). The CDR3 spans 13 residues. V dropped 1 base and J dropped 10 bases, with 13 bases sitting between them. The DNA for the CDR3 is TGTGCCAGCAGCTTAGGGGCCGCGGGGCCAGCTTTCTTT. This translates into CASSLGAAGPAFF. Together with reference TRBV7-9 and TRBJ1-1, the CDR3 gives the full variable domain: DTGVSQNPRHKITKRGQNVTFRCDPISEHNRLYWYRQTLGQGPEFLTYFQNEAQLEKSRLLSDRFSAERPKGSFSTLEIQRTEQGDSAMYLCASSLGAAGPAFFGQGTRLTVV.

The chain recombines TRBV5-8 with TRBJ1-6; D not certain. Trimming removed 3 bases at V and 4 bases at J, with 11 bases between. Germline CDR1 and CDR2: SGHTS and YDEGEE. The CDR3 extends over 15 amino acids. CDR3 in DNA: TGTGCCAGCAGCTGGGGTGCGGGGTATAATTCACCCCTCCACTTT. Its translation: CASSWGAGYNSPLHF.

The chain recombines TRBV7-8 with TRBJ2-1; TRBD2 aligns across 8 bases. The CDR3 totals 15 residues. V dropped 4 bases and J dropped 2; count of bases not matched to a gene: 4. Germline V gene data show CDR1 as SGHVS and CDR2 as FQNEAQ. This chain's CDR3 is CASSSSGGAYNEQFF. The CDR3 region has the DNA TGTGCCAGCAGCTCCAGCGGGGGCGCCTACAATGAGCAGTTCTTC. Full variable domain (remainder filled in from reference TRBV7-8 and TRBJ2-1): GAGVSQSPRYKVAKRGQDVALRCDPISGHVSLFWYQQALGQGPEFLTYFQNEAQLDKSGLPSDRFFAERPEGSVSTLKIQRTQQEDSAVYLCASSSSGGAYNEQFFGPGTRLTVL.

A word on this clone: Germline is not matched at one junction end, which may reflect a read error. V usage is TRBV7-3 and J usage is TRBJ2-7; the D is unclear. Germline loops: CDR1 SGHTA, CDR2 FQGTGA. This CDR3 is built from 14 residues. CDR3 region: CAGSLTDTGAEQYF. In DNA form, the CDR3 reads TGTGCCGGCAGCTTAACAGATACGGGTGCCGAGCAGTACTTC.

The V gene is TRBV13, the J gene TRBJ2-3, with 9 bases that match TRBD1. From germline, CDR1 is PRHDT and CDR2 FYEKMQ (reference sequence). Germline trimming cut 3 bases from V and 1 base from J; bases unmatched to any gene: 8. The length of the CDR3 is 17 residues. CDR3 residues: CASSLSGWDRGTDTQYF. The CDR3 DNA reads as TGTGCCAGCAGCTTGTCAGGTTGGGACAGGGGCACAGATACGCAGTATTTT.

The chain carries TRBV4-1 and TRBJ2-3, with a tentative D call TRBD2 (6 bases). Germline CDR1 reads MGHRA; CDR2 reads YSYEKL. The CDR3 consists of 17 residues. The V and J ends lost 2 bases and 2 bases respectively, with 17 bases between them. Here the CDR3 DNA reads TGCGCCAGCAGCCAAAGGGCGCCGGGGGAATCCACAGATACGCAGTATTTT. This sequence encodes CASSQRAPGESTDTQYF.

J is TRBJ1-4 and V is TRBV28; no clear D gene. V was shortened by 3 bases and J by 8 bases, with 13 bases between the two germline ends. The germline gives CDR1 MDHEN, CDR2 SYDVKM. The CDR3 totals 14 residues. The CDR3 loop reads CASSFGVFYEKLFF. CDR3 sequence (DNA): TGTGCCAGCAGTTTCGGGGTGTTTTACGAAAAACTGTTTTTT.

The chain employs TRBV28 and TRBJ1-5; possible D gene TRBD1, 5 bases. This CDR3 spans 13 amino acids. Germline CDR1 MDHEN, CDR2 SYDVKM. V was cut by 6 bases and J by 1 base, with 7 bases left in between. In DNA form, the CDR3 reads TGTGCCAGCAGGGGGCCAAGCAATCAGCCCCAGCATTTT. Translation gives CASRGPSNQPQHF.

The rearrangement uses TRBV27 and TRBJ1-2; no firm D call. CDR1 is MNHEY and CDR2 is SMNVEV in the germline V gene (reference sequence). This CDR3 contains 14 residues. V lost 0 bases, J lost 7 bases, and 12 bases lay in between. CDR3 loop: CASSLSIGRGGYTF. The CDR3 coding sequence is TGTGCCAGCAGTTTATCGATAGGGAGAGGTGGCTACACCTTC.

The chain couples TRBV6-1 to TRBJ2-3; D perhaps matches TRBD2 (5 bases). The CDR3 has 13 residues. Per germline, CDR1 MNHNS and CDR2 SASEGT. V lost 3 bases to trimming and J lost 5 bases, with 9 bases between them. The DNA of the CDR3 is TGTGCCAGCAGTGATTTCGGGAAAGATACGCAGTATTTT. Translated, it gives CASSDFGKDTQYF.

This sequence joins TRBV5-4 and TRBJ2-1; 7 bases are shared with TRBD2. From germline, CDR1 is SGHNT and CDR2 YYREEE (reference sequence). Trimming removed 3 bases from V and 0 bases from J; junction bases left unmatched: 3. The CDR3 contains 15 residues. The CDR3 DNA sequence: TGTGCCAGCAGCTGGGACTACGCCTCCTACAATGAGCAGTTCTTC. Its translation: CASSWDYASYNEQFF. Variable domain in full (rest from reference TRBV5-4 and TRBJ2-1): ETGVTQSPTHLIKTRGQQVTLRCSSQSGHNTVSWYQQALGQGPQFIFQYYREEENGRGNFPPRFSGLQFPNYSSELNVNALELDDSALYLCASSWDYASYNEQFFGPGTRLTVL.

The chain links TRBV5-8 to TRBJ1-3, with 8 bases lining up with TRBD1. Germline CDR1 SGHTS, CDR2 YDEGEE. V lost 7 bases to trimming and J lost 2 bases; unmatched junction nucleotides: 2. The CDR3 covers 13 residues. DNA for the CDR3: TGTGCCAGCTACAGGGGGACTGGAAACACCATATATTTT. Its protein is CASYRGTGNTIYF. The full variable domain, in which reference TRBV5-8 and TRBJ1-3 provide the parts outside the CDR3, is EAGVTQSPTHLIKTRGQQATLRCSPISGHTSVYWYQQALGLGLQFLLWYDEGEERNRGNFPPRFSGRQFPNYSSELNVNALELEDSALYLCASYRGTGNTIYFGEGSWLTVV.

Here the CDR3 reads CASSFLRQAKQPQHF. CDR3 sequence (DNA): TGTGCCAGCAGTTTTCTTAGACAGGCTAAGCAGCCCCAGCATTTT. V and J are TRBV28 and TRBJ1-5, with D perhaps matching TRBD1 (6 bases). In germline, CDR1 is MDHEN, CDR2 SYDVKM. V dropped 3 bases and J dropped 7 bases, with 16 bases sitting between them. The CDR3 runs to 15 residues.

Concerning this clone itself: Other DNA sequences in this sample translate to the same CDR3. The rearrangement uses TRBV6-5 and TRBJ2-1, with 9 bases matching TRBD2. The CDR3 is 15 residues long. The germline V gene has CDR1 MNHEY and CDR2 SVGAGI. The J segment lost 5 bases and the V segment lost 6 bases, leaving 8 bases of the junction unmatched. The CDR3 spells CASRSRAGGHNEQFF. The CDR3 nucleotides read TGTGCCAGCAGGTCCAGAGCGGGAGGCCACAATGAGCAGTTCTTC.

The table lists this clone with a count of one. The chain combines TRBV5-1 with TRBJ1-3; a weak D match, TRBD1 (5 bases). Germline V gene lookup returns CDR1 SGHRS and CDR2 YFSETQ. V was trimmed by 0 bases and J by 2 bases, leaving 30 bases between them. The CDR3 sequence is 22 residues long. This CDR3 is CASSLVWVKTGHPVTAGNTIYF. As DNA, the CDR3 is TGCGCCAGCAGCTTGGTCTGGGTAAAAACAGGACACCCAGTCACGGCTGGAAACACCATATATTTT. The whole variable domain, filled in from reference TRBV5-1 and TRBJ1-3, reads KAGVTQTPRYLIKTRGQQVTLSCSPISGHRSVSWYQQTPGQGLQFLFEYFSETQRNKGNFPGRFSGRQFSNSRSEMNVSTLELGDSALYLCASSLVWVKTGHPVTAGNTIYFGEGSWLTVV.

J is TRBJ2-1 and V is TRBV5-1, with D unresolved. Looked up from germline, CDR1 is SGHRS and CDR2 is YFSETQ. Trimming left V 6 bases short and J 7 bases short, with 11 bases between. The CDR3 extends over 12 amino acids. CDR3 in amino acids: CASTHSANEQFF. The CDR3 nucleotides are TGCGCCAGCACGCACAGTGCTAATGAGCAGTTCTTC.

The rearrangement links TRBV10-1 to TRBJ2-1; 12 nucleotides line up with TRBD2. The CDR3 runs to 16 residues. Germline V gene lookup returns CDR1 WNHNN and CDR2 SYGVQD (reference sequence). Trimming removed 4 bases from V and 3 bases from J; junction bases left unmatched: 4. Here the CDR3 DNA reads TGCGCCAGCAGTGGGACTAGCGGGAAGCACTACAATGAGCAGTTCTTC. Protein product: CASSGTSGKHYNEQFF.

The chain couples TRBV18 to TRBJ2-5; tentative D call: TRBD2 (6 bases). The J call may be wrong; the DNA end is better matched by TRBJ2-7. The CDR3 has 15 amino acids. Looked up from germline, CDR1 is KGHSH and CDR2 is LQKENI. This CDR3 reads CASSPLASAGYEQYF. CDR3 DNA: TGTGCCAGCTCACCACTTGCTAGCGCGGGCTACGAGCAGTACTTC.

A single count supports this clone. V gene TRBV9 combines with J gene TRBJ1-1; 11 nucleotides agree with TRBD1. Trimming removed 4 bases from V and 4 bases from J; junction bases left unmatched: 9. Germline CDR1 is SGDLS and CDR2 is YYNGEE. This CDR3 is built from 16 residues. Here the CDR3 DNA reads TGTGCCAGCAGCTTTGGACAGGGGGCGCGAAGCACTGAAGCTTTCTTT. It specifies CASSFGQGARSTEAFF.

V is TRBV4-1 and J is TRBJ1-4; 9 nucleotides align to TRBD1. CDR3 length: 19 amino acids. CDR1 is MGHRA, CDR2 YSYEKL, per germline. V was clipped by 5 bases and J by 3 bases; unmatched bases: 16. The CDR3 sequence: CASSGTGGPIYAPNEKLFF. DNA of the CDR3: TGCGCCAGCAGCGGAACAGGGGGCCCAATCTACGCGCCTAATGAAAAACTGTTTTTT.

The chain joins TRBV27 to TRBJ1-6; the D is unclear. Trimming pared 6 bases from V and 7 bases from J, leaving 10 bases between. Germline V gene sequence: CDR1 MNHEY, CDR2 SMNVEV (reference sequence). The CDR3 consists of 13 residues. As DNA, the CDR3 is TGTGCCAGCAGGTCAGCGTTGAATTCACCCCTCCACTTT. Translating it yields CASRSALNSPLHF.